The clone carrying this T cell receptor (beta chain) was observed many times. CDR3 length: 14 amino acids. The sample originates from a study of tumor-infiltrating lymphocytes in oesophageal squamous cell carcinoma. TCRdb independently ran MiXCR on the PCR reads; one entry per CDR3 protein. The table includes around 6,200 distinct CDR3 sequences, roughly 15% detected once. What was sequenced was esophageal tumor tissue. The origin of this receptor is a male donor with esophageal squamous cell carcinoma. The chain joins TRBV12-3 or TRBV12-4 to TRBJ1-1, with TRBD1 identical over 7 bases. The CDR3 nucleotides read TGTGCTTCGAGGGAGGGGGCAGGGAGCACTGAAGCTTTCTTT. Amino acids: CASREGAGSTEAFF.